The 32 T cell receptor beta chains presented below share a single source sample, sequenced in a study of blood T cells in healthy people across ages. With a J-beta primer mix and a sample-barcoded 5' primer, a second PCR ran roughly 6 to 11 cycles. TCRdb called the 5' RACE reads again in MiXCR, with one record for every CDR3 protein. The data hold about 970,000 distinct CDR3 sequences, with roughly half observed a single time. The sequenced sample consisted of blood. These receptors originate from an older woman in good health.

The V call is TRBV20-1, the J call TRBJ2-7, with D perhaps matching TRBD1 or TRBD2 (5 bases each). The CDR3 extends over 11 amino acids. Germline CDR1 DFQATT, CDR2 SNEGSKA (reference sequence). The V gene lost 6 bases and the J gene lost 3 bases, with 9 bases spanning the gap. CDR3 in DNA: TGCAGTGCAGATGGGGGCTACGAGCAGTACTTC. Protein sequence: CSADGGYEQYF.

V gene TRBV20-1 combines with J gene TRBJ1-6; D unresolved. Germline lookup yields CDR1 DFQATT and CDR2 SNEGSKA (reference sequence). Trimming left V 3 bases short and J 10 bases short, with 16 bases between. The CDR3 is 14 residues long. The chain's CDR3 is CSASRNSLISPLHF. As DNA, the CDR3 is TGCAGTGCTAGTCGAAACAGCCTTATCTCACCCCTCCACTTT.

This clonotype was picked up a small number of times. The chain joins TRBV15 to TRBJ1-2; D ambiguous. The CDR3 totals 13 residues. The V end was cut by 0 bases, the J end by 2 bases, with 4 bases between. Germline V CDR1 and CDR2: LNHNV, YYDKDF (reference sequence). The CDR3 nucleotides read TGTGCCACCAGCAGAGACGGAAACTATGGCTACACCTTC. Residues: CATSRDGNYGYTF.

J is TRBJ1-1 and V is TRBV6-5, with no clear D. Germline V gene data show CDR1 as MNHEY and CDR2 as SVGAGI. The germline V and J ends were trimmed by 2 bases and 5 bases, with 12 bases remaining between them. The CDR3 sequence is 14 residues long. In DNA, the CDR3 is TGTGCCAGCAGTTACAGTGTTTGGAAAACTGAAGCTTTCTTT. Protein: CASSYSVWKTEAFF.

J is TRBJ2-7 and V is TRBV9, with a tentative D call TRBD2 (7 bases). V was clipped by 1 base and J by 7 bases, with 15 bases between them. This CDR3 is 14 amino acids long. Per the germline V gene, CDR1 is SGDLS and CDR2 is YYNGEE. DNA for the CDR3: TGTGCCAGCAGCGTAAAAGGGGGGGCAGGGGAGCAGTACTTC. As protein: CASSVKGGAGEQYF. Full variable domain (remainder filled in from reference TRBV9 and TRBJ2-7): DSGVTQTPKHLITATGQRVTLRCSPRSGDLSVYWYQQSLDQGLQFLIQYYNGEERAKGNILERFSAQQFPDLHSELNLSSLELGDSALYFCASSVKGGAGEQYFGPGTRLTVT.

In this sample, this clonotype turned up a few times. This chain joins TRBV28 and TRBJ2-5; D assignment may be TRBD1 or TRBD2 (6 bases each). The germline V gene encodes CDR1 MDHEN and CDR2 SYDVKM. CDR3 size: 16 residues. The V end lost 6 bases, the J end lost 1 base, and 18 bases lay between the germline ends. CDR3 DNA: TGTGCCAGCAGACGCCGCCAACAGGGAGGCCAAGAGACCCAGTACTTC. Its translation: CASRRRQQGGQETQYF. Supplemented by reference TRBV28 and TRBJ2-5, the full variable domain reads DVKVTQSSRYLVKRTGEKVFLECVQDMDHENMFWYRQDPGLGLRLIYFSYDVKMKEKGDIPEGYSVSREKKERFSLILESASTNQTSMYLCASRRRQQGGQETQYFGPGTRLLVL.

In its sample, this clonotype was seen a few times. The rearrangement joins TRBV13 to TRBJ2-4; TRBD2 agrees at 7 bases. Judging by the DNA end, TRBJ2-7 fits better; the J call may be wrong. This CDR3 contains 15 residues. Germline values: CDR1 PRHDT, CDR2 FYEKMQ (reference sequence). CDR3 DNA: TGTGCCAGCAGCAGAACCCTGACTAGCTTCCACGAGCAGTACTTC. This encodes CASSRTLTSFHEQYF.

The chain joins TRBV28 to TRBJ2-5; the match to TRBD1 covers 10 bases. The last part of the DNA fits TRBJ2-7 better; the J call may be wrong. Looked up from germline, CDR1 is MDHEN and CDR2 is SYDVKM. This CDR3 is 16 amino acids long. The CDR3 loop reads CASSVDRGLRSYEQYF. The CDR3 DNA reads TGTGCCAGCAGTGTCGACAGGGGGCTGAGATCCTACGAGCAGTACTTC.

The chain combines TRBV28 with TRBJ2-1; D might be TRBD2 (7 bases). CDR3 length: 15 residues. V was trimmed by 3 bases and J by 6 bases, leaving 15 bases between them. Germline V gene data show CDR1 as MDHEN and CDR2 as SYDVKM. The CDR3 bases are TGTGCCAGCAGTTTTAGACTAGGGGGGGCCAATGAGCAGTTCTTC. Its translation: CASSFRLGGANEQFF.

This clonotype has just a few counts. The rearrangement joins TRBV4-2 to TRBJ1-2; D not resolved. The CDR3 consists of 14 residues. Deletions cut 0 bases from V and 7 bases from J, with 12 bases between. Germline CDR1 and CDR2: LGHNA and YNFKEQ. DNA of the CDR3: TGTGCCAGCAGCCAAGATAGAGGGCCCTTTGGCTACACCTTC. Protein: CASSQDRGPFGYTF.

On this clonotype itself: A much larger clone differs from this one at a single base, so this may be a read error. The chain has TRBV12-3 or TRBV12-4 and TRBJ2-4; 12 bases are shared with TRBD2. TRBJ2-5 explains the end of the DNA better; the J call may be wrong. The CDR3 totals 15 residues. In nucleotides, the CDR3 is TGTGCCAGCGGCCACGCGACTAGCGGGAGAGAGACCCAGTACTTC. Its protein product is CASGHATSGRETQYF.

A single count supports this clonotype. The chain is built from TRBV15 and TRBJ2-1; 12 bases agree with TRBD2. The ends lost 0 bases at V and 3 bases at J; junction bases unmatched: 6. The length of the CDR3 is 18 residues. CDR1 and CDR2 from the germline V gene are LNHNV and YYDKDF (reference sequence). The CDR3 reads CATSRDRRTSGVYNEQFF. The CDR3, as DNA: TGTGCCACCAGCAGAGATCGTAGGACTAGCGGGGTCTACAATGAGCAGTTCTTC.

The chain couples TRBV28 to TRBJ2-1; D not certain. Germline V lookup: CDR1 MDHEN, CDR2 SYDVKM. The CDR3 runs 14 residues. The V gene lost 6 bases and the J gene lost 4 bases, with 13 bases spanning the gap. The CDR3 reads CASSHPYSYNEQFF. CDR3 in DNA: TGTGCCAGCAGCCACCCCTACAGTTACAATGAGCAGTTCTTC.

This clonotype was observed a handful of times. The chain carries TRBV29-1 and TRBJ2-7; 7 bases map to TRBD2. CDR3 size: 13 residues. The germline gives CDR1 SQVTM, CDR2 ANQGSEA. Trimming removed 7 bases from V and 0 bases from J; junction bases left unmatched: 6. CDR3 sequence (DNA): TGCAGCGCTGTAGCGGGCGACTCCTACGAGCAGTACTTC. Amino acids: CSAVAGDSYEQYF.

This clonotype was seen a few times. The rearrangement links TRBV5-1 to TRBJ2-1; TRBD2 aligns across 9 bases. V trimming: 0 bases; J trimming: 7 bases; junction bases outside the gene matches: 2. CDR1 SGHRS and CDR2 YFSETQ come from the germline V gene. The CDR3 has 14 amino acids. The CDR3 protein is CASSLGGRVNEQFF. The CDR3 region has the DNA TGCGCCAGCAGCTTGGGCGGGAGGGTTAATGAGCAGTTCTTC.

The chain couples TRBV27 to TRBJ2-1; 12 bases match TRBD2. The J segment lost 10 bases and the V segment lost 1 base, leaving 11 bases of the junction unmatched. The CDR3 covers 17 residues. CDR1 and CDR2 from the germline V gene are MNHEY and SMNVEV (reference sequence). The CDR3, as DNA: TGTGCCAGCAGTTTATGGGTTACTAGCGGGAGGTATGGCGAGCAGTTCTTC. Amino acids: CASSLWVTSGRYGEQFF.

The chain joins TRBV9 to TRBJ2-3; 7 bases align to TRBD2. The CDR3 is 16 amino acids. J was trimmed by 4 bases and V by 4 bases; bases with no gene match: 12. Germline V gene lookup returns CDR1 SGDLS and CDR2 YYNGEE. The CDR3 region is CASSPRARGGADTQYF. CDR3 bases: TGTGCCAGCAGCCCCCGAGCGCGGGGAGGGGCAGATACGCAGTATTTT.

This clonotype was found a few times. This chain uses TRBV29-1 with TRBJ2-3, with no clear D. Trimming removed 3 bases from V and 5 bases from J, with 12 bases in between. This CDR3 region has 13 residues. Germline assignment: CDR1 SQVTM and CDR2 ANQGSEA. CDR3 in amino acids: CSVDVHVGDTQYF. As DNA, the CDR3 is TGCAGCGTTGATGTTCATGTGGGAGATACGCAGTATTTT.

The chain uses TRBV28 and TRBJ2-3; 7 bases map to TRBD1. This CDR3 comprises 13 residues. Germline loops: CDR1 MDHEN, CDR2 SYDVKM. Unmatched junction bases numbered 8, after V lost 8 bases and J lost 6 bases. The CDR3 sequence: CASRGGLRDTQYF. CDR3 in DNA: TGTGCCAGCCGAGGGGGCCTCAGGGATACGCAGTATTTT.

This clonotype has just a few counts. The gene calls are TRBV4-1 and TRBJ2-5, with a weak D call TRBD2 (6 bases). This CDR3 comprises 14 residues. Trimming cost V 4 bases and J 4 bases, with 13 bases left between them. In germline, CDR1 is MGHRA, CDR2 YSYEKL. For the CDR3, the DNA is TGCGCCAGCAGCCCTCATAGCGGAAGAGAGACCCAGTACTTC. Translating it yields CASSPHSGRETQYF.

The rearrangement links TRBV27 to TRBJ1-4; 7 bases are shared with TRBD1. The V gene end was trimmed by 3 bases and the J gene end by 4 bases; junction bases not matched to a gene: 5. Germline-derived CDR1 and CDR2 are MNHEY and SMNVEV (reference sequence). The CDR3 contains 15 residues. CDR3 protein: CASSLGQLLNEKLFF. For the CDR3, the DNA is TGTGCCAGCAGTTTGGGACAGCTCCTTAATGAAAAACTGTTTTTT.

J is TRBJ2-7 and V is TRBV30, with TRBD1 identical over 7 bases. Germline CDR1 GTSNPN, CDR2 SVGIG (reference sequence). CDR3 length equals 13 residues. V trimming: 2 bases; J trimming: 2 bases; junction bases outside the gene matches: 3. The CDR3 region has the DNA TGTGCCTGGAGTCCCGGGACAGCCTACGAGCAGTACTTC. Translated: CAWSPGTAYEQYF.

This chain's CDR3 is CSALSSGQTNYGYTF. As DNA, the CDR3 is TGCAGCGCATTATCCTCAGGTCAAACTAACTATGGCTACACCTTC. V is TRBV29-1 and J is TRBJ1-2; D ambiguous. V was cut by 7 bases and J by 0 bases, with 18 bases left in between. The germline gives CDR1 SQVTM, CDR2 ANQGSEA. The CDR3 has 15 residues. The variable domain in full, completed from reference TRBV29-1 and TRBJ1-2, reads SAVISQKPSRDICQRGTSLTIQCQVDSQVTMMFWYRQQPGQSLTLIATANQGSEATYESGFVIDKFPISRPNLTFSTLTVSNMSPEDSSIYLCSALSSGQTNYGYTFGSGTRLTVV.

This clonotype was seen a few times. The chain couples TRBV11-2 to TRBJ2-5; D tentatively reads TRBD1 or TRBD2 (5 bases each). The germline CDR1 and CDR2 sequences are SGHAT and FQNNGV. Between the trimmed V and J ends, which lost 2 bases and 1 base, there was a span of 11 bases. The CDR3 runs to 15 residues. CDR3 bases: TGTGCCAGCAGCTTACGGGTCGGGACCCAAGAGACCCAGTACTTC. Its translation: CASSLRVGTQETQYF.

The chain has TRBV7-2 and TRBJ2-7; TRBD1 matches at 7 bases. The V segment lost 5 bases and the J segment 1 base; nucleotides outside the gene matches: 11. Germline V gene sequence: CDR1 SGHTA, CDR2 FQGNSA. The CDR3 totals 16 residues. As DNA, the CDR3 is TGTGCCAGCAGCCCGAGCCGGGGACAGACTTCCTACGAGCAGTACTTC. Amino acids: CASSPSRGQTSYEQYF. The variable domain in full, completed from reference TRBV7-2 and TRBJ2-7, reads GAGVSQSPSNKVTEKGKDVELRCDPISGHTALYWYRQSLGQGLEFLIYFQGNSAPDKSGLPSDRFSAERTGGSVSTLTIQRTQQEDSAVYLCASSPSRGQTSYEQYFGPGTRLTVT.

The chain joins TRBV12-3 or TRBV12-4 to TRBJ2-1, with 10 bases matching TRBD1. V lost 10 bases to trimming and J lost 4 bases; unmatched junction nucleotides: 7. The length of the CDR3 is 14 residues. This CDR3 is CATRDRGSYNEQFF. The DNA of the CDR3 is TGTGCCACCAGGGACAGGGGCAGTTACAATGAGCAGTTCTTC.

The CDR3 bases are TGCGCCAGCAGCGACCCCGGAGGGAGAGGGCAGTTCTTC. Residues: CASSDPGGRGQFF. The chain carries TRBV5-1 and TRBJ2-1, with D possibly TRBD2 on 6 matching bases. V was shortened by 4 bases and J by 12 bases, with 17 bases between the two germline ends. Germline-derived CDR1 and CDR2 are SGHRS and YFSETQ. The CDR3 is 13 amino acids.

The V and J genes are TRBV20-1 and TRBJ1-1; the D is unclear. Germline V CDR1 and CDR2: DFQATT, SNEGSKA (reference sequence). The CDR3 consists of 12 residues. V lost 5 bases to trimming and J lost 5 bases, with 12 bases between them. The DNA for the CDR3 is TGCAGTGCTCGACCAAGAAGGACTGAAGCTTTCTTT. It translates to CSARPRRTEAFF.

This clonotype has only a few counts. One end of the junction varies from germline; a read error may be responsible. V and J are TRBV24-1 and TRBJ2-1, with 10 bases lining up with TRBD1. The CDR3 length is 18 residues. Looked up from germline, CDR1 is KGHDR and CDR2 is SFDVKD. CDR3 nucleotide sequence: TGTGCCACCAGTGATTTACCCAGGACAGGGGGTGTGCCCAATGAGCAGTTTTTC. The encoded protein is CATSDLPRTGGVPNEQFF.

This chain connects TRBV10-2 to TRBJ2-7; no reliable D call. With 2 bases removed from V and 3 bases from J, the gap between germline ends came to 8 bases. There are 13 residues in the CDR3. Germline V gene lookup returns CDR1 WSHSY and CDR2 SAAADI. The CDR3 spells CASSEVVGYEQYF. The CDR3 nucleotides read TGCGCCAGCAGTGAGGTGGTGGGCTACGAGCAGTACTTC.

The chain has TRBV5-1 and TRBJ2-2; 8 bases are shared with TRBD2. The length of the CDR3 is 17 residues. J gave up 4 bases and V 3 bases, and 11 bases lay outside the gene matches. Germline lookup yields CDR1 SGHRS and CDR2 YFSETQ. The CDR3 sequence: CASSSTSSGRTTGELFF. The CDR3 nucleotides are TGCGCCAGCAGCTCGACCTCAAGCGGGAGAACCACCGGGGAGCTGTTTTTT.

Details on this clonotype: This may arise from a read error, as a much more abundant clone is one base away. The chain employs TRBV5-1 and TRBJ2-4; D uncertain. The end of the DNA is better explained by TRBJ2-7, so the J call may be wrong. CDR1 is SGHRS, CDR2 YFSETQ, per germline. The CDR3 has 14 amino acids. The CDR3 nucleotides read TGCGCCCGCAGCCTTGGGCAGATACCCGGCGAGCAGTACTTC. Its protein is CARSLGQIPGEQYF.